These 6 T cell receptor beta chains came from one sample sequenced in a study of shared clonotypes between healthy human individuals. Assay used: immunoSEQ multiplex PCR; TCRdb lists only in-frame clones, some missing. The table records fewer than 650,000 clones, about 80% of them present only once. Sequencing input: PBMCs. Receptors originate from a woman in her forties in good health. Some clones in this sample may be carry-over from other donors' samples.

The V gene is TRBV15, the J gene TRBJ2-1; 7 nucleotides line up with TRBD1. The CDR3 runs to 15 residues. Germline V gene lookup returns CDR1 LNHNV and CDR2 YYDKDF (reference sequence). Trimming took 3 bases from V and 5 from J; bases not matched to a gene: 7. DNA for the CDR3: TGTGCCACCAGCAGCTGGGCAGGGGGAAACAATGAGCAGTTCTTC. Translation gives CATSSWAGGNNEQFF.

This chain connects TRBV19 to TRBJ1-4; D remains unclear. This CDR3 comprises 15 residues. The V end was cut by 3 bases, the J end by 2 bases, with 10 bases between. Germline CDR1 and CDR2: LNHDA and SQIVND (reference sequence). CDR3 region: CASSISRVTNEKLFF. CDR3 bases: TGTGCCAGTAGTATTTCGCGAGTGACTAATGAAAAACTGTTTTTT. Complete variable domain (other parts from reference TRBV19 and TRBJ1-4): DGGITQSPKYLFRKEGQNVTLSCEQNLNHDAMYWYRQDPGQGLRLIYYSQIVNDFQKGDIAEGYSVSREKKESFPLTVTSAQKNPTAFYLCASSISRVTNEKLFFGSGTQLSVL.

This clone appeared many times. The chain is built from TRBV7-9 and TRBJ2-2; no clear D gene. The CDR3 spans 14 residues. The germline V gene has CDR1 SEHNR and CDR2 FQNEAQ (reference sequence). Trimming cost V 4 bases and J 2 bases, with 8 bases left between them. In nucleotides, the CDR3 is TGTGCCAGCAGCTACGACACAAACACCGGGGAGCTGTTTTTT. Protein sequence: CASSYDTNTGELFF.

V usage is TRBV11-3 and J usage is TRBJ2-1; 9 bases fit TRBD2. J gave up 10 bases and V 2 bases, and 6 bases lay outside the gene matches. This CDR3 contains 14 residues. The germline CDR1 and CDR2 sequences are SGHNT and YENEEA. The CDR3 nucleotides read TGTGCCAGCAGCTTAATGGCGGGAGGGCTCGAGCAGTTCTTC. It is translated as CASSLMAGGLEQFF.

The V and J genes are TRBV29-1 and TRBJ2-5; possibly TRBD1 for D (6 bases). The CDR3 is 14 amino acids. Germline CDR1 reads SQVTM; CDR2 reads ANQGSEA. V was cut by 7 bases and J by 2 bases, with 17 bases left in between. The CDR3 DNA reads as TGCAGCGCTCCAGCCAGGGGTGCTCAAGAGACCCAGTACTTC. This codes for CSAPARGAQETQYF.

The chain uses TRBV7-8 and TRBJ2-2; D remains unclear. Trimming took 1 base from V and 2 from J, leaving 8 bases between them. The CDR3 runs to 15 residues. In germline, CDR1 is SGHVS, CDR2 FQNEAQ. Here the CDR3 reads CASSLGSLNTGELFF. CDR3 DNA: TGTGCCAGCAGCTTAGGGTCCCTCAACACCGGGGAGCTGTTTTTT.